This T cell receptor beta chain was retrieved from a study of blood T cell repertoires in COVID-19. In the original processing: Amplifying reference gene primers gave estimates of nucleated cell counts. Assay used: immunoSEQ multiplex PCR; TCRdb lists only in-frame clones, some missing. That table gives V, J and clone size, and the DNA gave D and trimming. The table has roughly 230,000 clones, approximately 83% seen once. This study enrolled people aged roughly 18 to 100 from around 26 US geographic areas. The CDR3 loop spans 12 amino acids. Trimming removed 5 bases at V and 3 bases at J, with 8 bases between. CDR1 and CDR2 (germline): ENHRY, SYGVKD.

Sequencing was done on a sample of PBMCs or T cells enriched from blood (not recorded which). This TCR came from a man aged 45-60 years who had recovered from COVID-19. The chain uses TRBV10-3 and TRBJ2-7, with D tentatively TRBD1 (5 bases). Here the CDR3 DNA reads TGTGCCATCAGTCCCAGGGACTACGAGCAGTACTTC. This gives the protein CAISPRDYEQYF.